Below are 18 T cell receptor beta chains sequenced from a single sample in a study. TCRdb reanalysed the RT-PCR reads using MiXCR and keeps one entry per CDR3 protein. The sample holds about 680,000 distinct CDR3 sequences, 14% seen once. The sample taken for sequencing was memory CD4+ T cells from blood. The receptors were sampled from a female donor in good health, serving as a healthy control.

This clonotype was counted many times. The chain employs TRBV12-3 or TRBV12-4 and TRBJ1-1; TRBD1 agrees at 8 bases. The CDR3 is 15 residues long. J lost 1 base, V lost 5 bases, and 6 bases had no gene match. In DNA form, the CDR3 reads TGTGCCAGCAGTCCCGGACAGGGACGGAACACTGAAGCTTTCTTT. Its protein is CASSPGQGRNTEAFF.

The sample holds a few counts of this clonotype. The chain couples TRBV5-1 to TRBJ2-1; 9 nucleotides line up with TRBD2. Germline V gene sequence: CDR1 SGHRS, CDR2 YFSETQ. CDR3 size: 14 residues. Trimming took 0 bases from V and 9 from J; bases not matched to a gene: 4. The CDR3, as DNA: TGCGCCAGCAGCTTGGTAGCGGGAGCTGCTGAGCAGTTCTTC. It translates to CASSLVAGAAEQFF. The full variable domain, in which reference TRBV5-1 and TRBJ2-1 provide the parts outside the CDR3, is KAGVTQTPRYLIKTRGQQVTLSCSPISGHRSVSWYQQTPGQGLQFLFEYFSETQRNKGNFPGRFSGRQFSNSRSEMNVSTLELGDSALYLCASSLVAGAAEQFFGPGTRLTVL.

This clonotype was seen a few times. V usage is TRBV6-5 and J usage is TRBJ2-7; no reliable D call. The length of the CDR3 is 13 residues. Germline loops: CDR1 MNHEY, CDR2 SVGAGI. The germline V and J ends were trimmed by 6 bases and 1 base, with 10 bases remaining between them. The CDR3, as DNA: TGTGCCAGCAGCTCATTAGAGTCCTACGAGCAGTACTTC. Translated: CASSSLESYEQYF.

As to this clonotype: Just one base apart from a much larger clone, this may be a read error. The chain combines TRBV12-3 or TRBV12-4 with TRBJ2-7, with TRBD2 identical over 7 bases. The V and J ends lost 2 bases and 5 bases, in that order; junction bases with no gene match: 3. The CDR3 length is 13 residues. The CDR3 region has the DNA TGTGCCAGCAGTTTAAGGCGGGAGCACGAGCAGTACTTC. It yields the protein CASSLRREHEQYF.

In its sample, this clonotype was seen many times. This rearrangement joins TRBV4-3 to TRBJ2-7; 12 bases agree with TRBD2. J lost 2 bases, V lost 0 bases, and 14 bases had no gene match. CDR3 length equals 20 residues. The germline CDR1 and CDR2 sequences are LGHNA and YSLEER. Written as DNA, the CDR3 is TGCGCCAGCAGCCAAGATTTAACGGGAATACTAGCGGGAGGCCCCTACGAGCAGTACTTC. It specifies CASSQDLTGILAGGPYEQYF.

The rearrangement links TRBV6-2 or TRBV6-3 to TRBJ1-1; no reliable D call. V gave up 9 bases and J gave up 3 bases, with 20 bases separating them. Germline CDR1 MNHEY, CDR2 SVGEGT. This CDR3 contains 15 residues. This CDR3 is CASSVGKPRDTEAFF. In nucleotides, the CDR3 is TGTGCCAGTTCGGTGGGGAAACCTCGTGACACTGAAGCTTTCTTT.

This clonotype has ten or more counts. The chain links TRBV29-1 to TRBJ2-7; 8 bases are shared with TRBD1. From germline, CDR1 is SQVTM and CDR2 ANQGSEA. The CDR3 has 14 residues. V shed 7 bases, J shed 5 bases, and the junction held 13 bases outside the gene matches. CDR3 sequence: CSARRGQYGDEQYF. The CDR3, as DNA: TGCAGCGCACGCAGGGGGCAGTATGGTGACGAGCAGTACTTC.

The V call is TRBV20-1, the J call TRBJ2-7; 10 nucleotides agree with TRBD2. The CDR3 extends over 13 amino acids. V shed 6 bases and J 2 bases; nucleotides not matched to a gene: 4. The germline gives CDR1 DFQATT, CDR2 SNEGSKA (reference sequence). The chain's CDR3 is CSAKLAGTYEQYF. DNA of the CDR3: TGCAGTGCCAAACTAGCGGGAACCTACGAGCAGTACTTC.

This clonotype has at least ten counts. CDR3 region: CATSDMTSFPYNEQFF. CDR3 in DNA: TGTGCCACCAGTGATATGACTAGTTTCCCCTACAATGAGCAGTTCTTC. The chain carries TRBV24-1 and TRBJ2-1; the D gene is possibly TRBD2 (6 bases). Germline V gives CDR1 KGHDR, CDR2 SFDVKD. Trimming removed 3 bases at V and 2 bases at J, with 13 bases between. The CDR3 covers 16 residues.

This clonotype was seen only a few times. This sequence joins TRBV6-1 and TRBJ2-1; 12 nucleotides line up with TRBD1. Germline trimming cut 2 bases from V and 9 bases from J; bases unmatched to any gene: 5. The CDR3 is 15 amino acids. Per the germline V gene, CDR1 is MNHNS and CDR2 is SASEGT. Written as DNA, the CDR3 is TGTGCCAGCAGTGAACCGGGACAGGGGGCTGGTGAGCAGTTCTTC. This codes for CASSEPGQGAGEQFF.

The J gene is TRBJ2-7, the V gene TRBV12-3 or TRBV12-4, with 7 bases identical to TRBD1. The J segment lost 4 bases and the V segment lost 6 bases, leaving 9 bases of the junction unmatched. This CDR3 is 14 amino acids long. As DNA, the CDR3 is TGTGCCAGCAGCGATGACAGGGCGGAATACGAGCAGTACTTC. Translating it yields CASSDDRAEYEQYF.

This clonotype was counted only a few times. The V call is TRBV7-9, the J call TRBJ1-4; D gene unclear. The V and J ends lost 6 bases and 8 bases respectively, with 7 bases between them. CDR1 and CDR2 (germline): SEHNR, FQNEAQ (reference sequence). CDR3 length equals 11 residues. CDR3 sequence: CASSKEEKLFF. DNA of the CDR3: TGTGCCAGCAGTAAAGAGGAAAAACTGTTTTTT.

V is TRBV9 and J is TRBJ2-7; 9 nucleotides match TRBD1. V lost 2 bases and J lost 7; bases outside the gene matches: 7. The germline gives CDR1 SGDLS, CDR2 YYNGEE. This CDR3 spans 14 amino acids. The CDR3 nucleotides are TGTGCCAGCAGCGTTGGACAGGGGAGGGCGGAGCAGTACTTC. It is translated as CASSVGQGRAEQYF.

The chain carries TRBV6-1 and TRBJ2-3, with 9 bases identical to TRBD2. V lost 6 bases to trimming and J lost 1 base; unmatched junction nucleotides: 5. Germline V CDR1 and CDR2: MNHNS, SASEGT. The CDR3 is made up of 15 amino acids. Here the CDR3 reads CASRVAGAGTDTQYF. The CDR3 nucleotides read TGTGCCAGCAGAGTAGCGGGAGCCGGCACAGATACGCAGTATTTT.

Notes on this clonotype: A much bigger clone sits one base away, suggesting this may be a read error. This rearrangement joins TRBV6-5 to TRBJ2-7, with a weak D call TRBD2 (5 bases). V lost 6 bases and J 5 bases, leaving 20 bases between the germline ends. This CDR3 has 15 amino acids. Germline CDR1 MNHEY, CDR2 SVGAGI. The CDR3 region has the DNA TGTGCCAGCAGCAAAAAAGCGGTAGCTTTAAACGAGCAGTACTTC. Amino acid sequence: CASSKKAVALNEQYF.

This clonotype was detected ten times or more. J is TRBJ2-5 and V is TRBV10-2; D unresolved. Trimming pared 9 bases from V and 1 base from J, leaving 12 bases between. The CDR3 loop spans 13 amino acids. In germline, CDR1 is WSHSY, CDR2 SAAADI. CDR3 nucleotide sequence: TGCGCCAGTAGTCCGACGATCCAAGAGACCCAGTACTTC. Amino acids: CASSPTIQETQYF.

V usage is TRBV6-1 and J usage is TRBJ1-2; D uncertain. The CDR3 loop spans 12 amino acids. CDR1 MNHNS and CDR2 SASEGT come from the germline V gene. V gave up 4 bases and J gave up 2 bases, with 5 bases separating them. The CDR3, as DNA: TGTGCCAGCAGTGGAGAGAACTATGGCTACACCTTC. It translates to CASSGENYGYTF.

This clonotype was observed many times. The CDR3 sequence is CSATGRGGGEQYF. DNA of the CDR3: TGCAGCGCAACCGGGCGGGGGGGCGGCGAGCAGTACTTC. V and J are TRBV20-1 and TRBJ2-7, with 9 positions matching TRBD2. CDR3 size: 13 residues. The germline gives CDR1 DFQATT, CDR2 SNEGSKA (reference sequence).